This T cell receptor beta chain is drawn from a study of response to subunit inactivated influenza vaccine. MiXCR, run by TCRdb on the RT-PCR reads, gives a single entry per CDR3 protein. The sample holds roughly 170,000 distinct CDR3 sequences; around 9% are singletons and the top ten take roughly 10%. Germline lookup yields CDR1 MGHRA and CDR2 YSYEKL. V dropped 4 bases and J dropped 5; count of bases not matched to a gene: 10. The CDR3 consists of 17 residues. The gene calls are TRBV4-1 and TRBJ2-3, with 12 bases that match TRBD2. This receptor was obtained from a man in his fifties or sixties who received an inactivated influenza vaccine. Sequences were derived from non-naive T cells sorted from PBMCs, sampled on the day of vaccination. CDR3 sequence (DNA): TGCGCCAGCAGCCTGAGGTCTAGCGGGGGGGCGAAAGATACGCAGTATTTT. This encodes CASSLRSSGGAKDTQYF.